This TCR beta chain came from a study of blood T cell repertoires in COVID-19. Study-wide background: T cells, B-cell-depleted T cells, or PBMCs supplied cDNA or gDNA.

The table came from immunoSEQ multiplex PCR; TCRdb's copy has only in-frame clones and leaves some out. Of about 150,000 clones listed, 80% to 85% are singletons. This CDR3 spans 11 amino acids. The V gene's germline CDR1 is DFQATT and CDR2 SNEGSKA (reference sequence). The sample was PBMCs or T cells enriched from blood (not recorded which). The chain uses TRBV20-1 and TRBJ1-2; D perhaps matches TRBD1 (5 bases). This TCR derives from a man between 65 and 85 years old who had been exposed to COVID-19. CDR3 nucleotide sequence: TGCAGCGCTGGGGACTTTCTTGGCTACACCTTC. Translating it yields CSAGDFLGYTF.